What follows describes a single T cell receptor (beta chain). This clone has a single count. Its antigen is still unknown. Base qualities are not at hand, and no much larger clone is one base apart. Per the germline V gene, SGHRS is the CDR1 and YFSETQ is the CDR2. V is pared back by 5 bases and J by 8 bases, with 10 bases lying between the germline termini. The CDR3, from cysteine to phenylalanine, totals 11 residues. Kept here is only the CDR3 DNA, which spans 33 bases and is read in frame from base 1. These data originate in a study of cytomegalovirus exposure and HLA in healthy donors (dated by TCRdb to about 2017). In terms of the full investigation: In an earlier analysis of 587 of the donors, about 270 Gb of sequence data and just under 120 million unique TCR beta sequences from 150 million to 200 million T cells were reported. Approximately 300 gigabases of sequencing data and approximately 93 million unique TCR sequences were included in an early release covering under 650 HLA-typed donors. Of the roughly 390 genotyped donors, roughly 76% were placed in the genetic ancestry cluster associated with self-reported Caucasian donors. The aim of the study was to test whether cataloging public T cell receptors could identify signatures of past pathogen exposure. The study used immunosequencing to profile the T cell repertoires of 666 subjects and linked those repertoires to cytomegalovirus serostatus. Besides the first cohort of roughly 700 subjects, a separate validation cohort made up of roughly 120 different subjects was used. The study combined high-throughput TCR immunosequencing, statistical association of individual TCRs with disease status, and machine learning to predict cytomegalovirus infection status. A later analysis re-examined previously published TCR beta repertoires from about 670 donors and added high-resolution HLA genotyping to investigate patterns of TCR occurrence. Rather than using new phenotypic data, the later analysis identified candidate immune exposures from TCR beta sequences and from how often those sequences occurred across donors. An earlier analysis of fewer than 700 of the donors applied high-throughput TCR beta sequencing to assess whether each TCR beta V gene segment acted as functional or pseudogenic. Donor age, sex, ethnicity and CMV serostatus were compiled alongside the repertoire data. Genome-wide SNP genotypes for about 55% of the 666 donors were used in a later genetic analysis, which treated that subset as a discovery cohort. All discovery cohort repertoires had been generated on a single sequencing platform. Both class I and class II loci were covered by HLA typing, at four-digit resolution. Typing coverage varied by locus: roughly 629-640 donors for A, B, C, DRB1 and DQB1; around 560 for DQA1; about 590 for DPA1; approximately 450 for DPB1. About 5 DR-DQ haplotypes were handled as single units for association and clustering, since linkage in the cohort was strong. Among 398 genotyped donors of the cohort, an average of approximately 250,000 unique TCR beta nucleotide sequences were sequenced per donor, approximately 20% of them non-productive.

In total, roughly 670 healthy bone marrow donors made up the cohort. At the time of sampling, all cohort members were nominally healthy, though unrecorded immune exposures were likely present. The donor tested CMV seronegative, placing the donor among the 300 to 400 seronegative members of the cohort. Each donor provided a peripheral blood sample, and peripheral blood mononuclear cells were used for TCR beta sequencing. Genomic DNA was extracted from the blood cell samples with the Qiagen DNeasy Blood Extraction Kit. Results the study describes overall, beyond this receptor: In this cohort, only TCR beta chains were sequenced, and detectable features were limited by the absence of alpha or paired-chain data. In a later analysis, the rate of TCR association differed among HLA loci, with DRB1 alleles having the most associated TCRs and HLA-C alleles having the fewest. A later analysis associated 16,951 TCR beta sequences with specific HLA alleles at a false discovery rate of 0.05. While some public TCRs were present in many individuals, most TCR sequences turned up only very rarely across donors. In a later analysis, HLA-associated TCR beta chains showed more clonal expansion and lower generation probabilities than non-associated chains that were equally common. The study listed approximately 160 TCR beta chains as associated with cytomegalovirus. Correlated functional status among segregating V segments might reflect linkage disequilibrium, but an unknown experimental factor could not be ruled out. Because counts were too low, about 15 rarely observed V segments, including chromosome 9 orphons, were left out of the earlier analysis of a few hundred of the donors. A further reported finding was that TCR beta sequences accurately predicted the HLA-A and HLA-B alleles for most subjects in the first cohort. A later analysis reported that several top co-occurrence clusters appeared linked to parvovirus B19, influenza, CMV and Epstein-Barr virus. Cytomegalovirus status was reported to be diagnosed by the classifier with high specificity and sensitivity in both the original and validation cohorts. Immune exposure information for the cohort was limited to CMV serostatus. According to a later analysis, most CMV-associated TCR beta chains appeared to be HLA-restricted, and the HLA associations seemed to be driven largely by CMV exposure. Because HLA typing was missing for some donors at each locus, association tests included only the typed subset. Compared with the approximately 720-donor mean, donors in an Asian-associated ancestry cluster had fewer N-insertions in productive TCRs, according to a later genetic analysis. A cluster of highly shared sequence variants was judged likely to represent a technical artifact of the sequencing pipeline. In an earlier analysis of fewer than 750 of the donors, most TCR beta V segments were observed in productive rearrangements about 90% or about 30% of the time, broadly matching IMGT annotations. Strong co-occurrence of HLA alleles, especially DR and DQ, made assigning TCR associations to individual alleles difficult. Roughly uniform sequencing depth across donors was assumed in presence/absence analyses, although this assumption may not hold. It was suggested by the authors that the approach could potentially be generalized to other disease states and immunological phenotypes. The 87-base-pair reads could not distinguish some IMGT-functional V segments, including TRBV6-2 and TRBV6-3, so those segments were excluded. An association between a missense DCLRE1C variant and V-gene and J-gene trimming of TCR beta chains was found in a later genetic analysis and replicated in an independent cohort. A few of the identified cytomegalovirus-associated TCR beta chains were confirmed in vitro to be specific for cytomegalovirus antigens.

Library method: the immunoSEQ multiplex PCR assay. For the multiplex PCR, a mixture combining 60 forward primers for TCR Vbeta segments and 13 reverse primers for TCR Jbeta segments was used. The CDR3 region of rearranged TCR beta genes was amplified from genomic DNA by a multiplex PCR assay. The Illumina HiSeq System was used to sequence the amplified TCR beta libraries as 87-base-pair reads. Concerning the study's data processing: Across the 700 or so repertoires, a later analysis counted 78 million or so unique TCR beta chains, roughly 11 million of which were shared by at least two donors. Raw reads were error-corrected and collapsed into unique sequences by a nearest-neighbor algorithm in which closely related sequences were merged to remove PCR and sequencing errors. CDR3 sequences were aligned to IMGT reference sequences to assign V, D and J gene segments. Each retained sequence needed at least a six-nucleotide match to both a V gene segment and a J gene segment. A rearrangement was called productive if the CDR3 had no stop codons and remained in frame with V and J, and every other rearrangement was called non-productive. CDR3 was defined according to IMGT convention as the region running from the second conserved V-encoded cysteine to the conserved J-encoded phenylalanine. The earlier analysis of 500 to 750 of the donors excluded any sequence lacking an unambiguous match to a single V gene segment. In an earlier analysis of 587 of the donors, a V segment was called functional when productive rearrangements were above 56.7%, and segregating when the standard deviation between donors exceeded 5%. A statistical classification framework was built for diagnosing cytomegalovirus status from the catalog of TCR beta chain sequences. V and J gene assignment, in a later analysis, came from comparing TCR nucleotide sequences with IMGT/GENE-DB human TR gene sequences. A later analysis assigned CDR3 sequences and most-parsimonious VDJ recombination scenarios with the TCRdist pipeline. In a later analysis, each TCR beta chain was defined by its CDR3 amino acid sequence together with its V-gene family, and reads without a unique V-gene family were excluded. In a later analysis, a few hundred highly shared, low-generation-probability nucleotide sequences were removed to address suspected cross-contamination and a sequencing artifact. In a later analysis, a clonal expansion index was calculated for each public chain from normalized within-repertoire ranks of inferred template counts. In a later analysis, generation probabilities were computed using a VDJ recombination model fitted to out-of-frame rearrangements, and the results were checked against IGoR. In a later analysis, TCR-TCR, TCR-HLA and TCR-CMV co-occurrence was scored with hypergeometric tests, and a repertoire-size bias correction was applied to TCR pairs. To estimate false discovery rates, a later analysis permuted the HLA or CMV assignments 20 times. In a later analysis, co-occurring TCRs were grouped using DBSCAN, and TCRdist sequence similarity was added for clustering within HLA-allele-positive subsets. Repertoires with fewer than 30,000 or more than 120,000 public chains, plus five repertoires with anomalous nucleotide sharing, were excluded from co-occurrence clustering. TCRdb holds this immuneACCESS table with in-frame rearrangements only. Some clones are missing; in checked studies, unresolved V genes explain under half, and the rest has no known cause. That table furnishes V, J and clone size, whereas the DNA furnished D and trimming. The sample table contains over 150,000 clones; only one count was recorded for around 80% of them. About 1.3% of the sample lies in the top ten.

The sample consisted of PBMCs. The sequence was collected from a man between 18 and 35 years old in good health and CMV-seronegative. The V and J genes are TRBV5-1 and TRBJ1-1; no confident D gene assignment can be made. At the DNA level, the sequence is TGCGCCAGCAGTTTGTCAGAAGAAGCTTTCTTT. Its product reads: CASSLSEEAFF.